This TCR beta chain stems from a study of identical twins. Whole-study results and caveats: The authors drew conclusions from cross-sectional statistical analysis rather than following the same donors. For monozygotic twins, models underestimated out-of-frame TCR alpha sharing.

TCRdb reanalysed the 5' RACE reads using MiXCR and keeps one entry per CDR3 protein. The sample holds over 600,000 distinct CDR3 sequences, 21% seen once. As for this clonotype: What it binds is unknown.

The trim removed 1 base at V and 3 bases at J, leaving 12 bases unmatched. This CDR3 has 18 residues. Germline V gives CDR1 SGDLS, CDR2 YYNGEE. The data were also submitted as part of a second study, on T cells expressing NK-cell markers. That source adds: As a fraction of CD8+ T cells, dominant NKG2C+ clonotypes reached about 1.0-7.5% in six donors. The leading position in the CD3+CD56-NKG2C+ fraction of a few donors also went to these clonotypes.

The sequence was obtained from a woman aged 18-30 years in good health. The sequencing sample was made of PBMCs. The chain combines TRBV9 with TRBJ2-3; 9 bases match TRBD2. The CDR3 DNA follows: TGTGCCAGCAGCGTATCCTCGAGAGTAGCGGGAGTTACAGATACGCAGTATTTT. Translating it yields CASSVSSRVAGVTDTQYF.